These T cell receptor beta chains were read from a single sample in a study of T cell repertoires in cytomegalovirus infection. TCRdb re-called the reads through MiXCR, storing one row per CDR3 protein. Altogether about 360,000 distinct CDR3 sequences are present, about 35% being singletons, with the ten largest covering roughly 14%. Their cognate antigens are unknown. Material: cultured PBMCs, obtained from culture after CMV antigen stimulation. These TCRs come from a human donor in good health (CMV status not recorded). Some clones in this sample may be carry-over from other donors' samples. The CDR3 runs from the conserved cysteine through the conserved F or W. A D gene is named only where the DNA matches it firmly.

D gene	V gene	J gene	CDR3 protein
NA	TRBV20-1	TRBJ2-3	CSATPGQATDTQYF
NA	TRBV12-3/TRBV12-4	TRBJ2-6	CASSLIGSSDLANVLTF
NA	TRBV16	TRBJ2-7	CASSQQALQASSYEQYF
NA	TRBV6-6	TRBJ2-1	CASIGVVHNEQFF
TRBD1	TRBV6-5	TRBJ2-1	CASSSRGQAPYNEQFF
NA	TRBV24-1	TRBJ2-3	CATSDPSGTLLYTDTQYF
NA	TRBV7-2	TRBJ1-6	CASSLTVTLNSPLHF
NA	TRBV6-2/TRBV6-3	TRBJ2-1	CASTGEGEYNEQFF
TRBD2	TRBV7-2	TRBJ2-2	CASSRIARLATGELFF
NA	TRBV7-6	TRBJ1-3	CASSLARASSGNTIYF
NA	TRBV7-8	TRBJ2-5	CASSLAVYQETQYF
NA	TRBV12-3/TRBV12-4	TRBJ2-5	CASSPWGQETQYF
TRBD2	TRBV7-9	TRBJ2-5	CASSLGVLAVETQYF
TRBD2	TRBV3-1	TRBJ2-1	CASSQETSGVSYNEQFF
TRBD2	TRBV12-3/TRBV12-4	TRBJ2-3	CASPGLAGVTDTQYF
NA	TRBV4-3	TRBJ1-1	CASSQDFGRNTEAFF
NA	TRBV7-2	TRBJ1-5	CASSLVGRNQPQHF
NA	TRBV7-2	TRBJ2-5	CASSLWSGSGETQYF
NA	TRBV11-3	TRBJ1-2	CASSFTHRDFGYGYTF
NA	TRBV19	TRBJ2-2	CASTGQNTGELFF
NA	TRBV20-1	TRBJ2-5	CSGQRLYQETQYF
NA	TRBV5-6	TRBJ2-6	CASGGWGANVLTF
NA	TRBV24-1	TRBJ1-1	CATSDSGQTEAFF
NA	TRBV7-2	TRBJ1-1	CASSLGGFGEAFF
NA	TRBV12-3/TRBV12-4	TRBJ2-1	CASRVAATYNEQFF
TRBD2	TRBV10-3	TRBJ2-3	CAISESKAGATDTQYF
TRBD1	TRBV3-1	TRBJ1-2	CASSQTTGGTYGYTF
NA	TRBV7-2	TRBJ2-3	CASSLVADTDTQYF
NA	TRBV7-8	TRBJ2-5	CASSLVATRNFGTQYF
NA	TRBV6-2/TRBV6-3	TRBJ2-7	CASKFSYEQYF
TRBD2	TRBV24-1	TRBJ2-3	CATSDNSGSTDTQYF
TRBD1	TRBV6-5	TRBJ1-4	CASSFGTGEHNEKLFF
TRBD2	TRBV7-2	TRBJ2-5	CASSSGGGSGETQYF
NA	TRBV5-3	TRBJ2-4	CASSPKGSGGDIQYF
NA	TRBV6-2/TRBV6-3	TRBJ2-5	CDVRAEETQYF
TRBD2	TRBV28	TRBJ2-7	CASSPVGLAALKVYEQYF
TRBD1	TRBV27	TRBJ1-6	CASSYRGGQLNSPLHF
NA	TRBV6-2/TRBV6-3	TRBJ2-1	CASTDYLLSYNEQFF
NA	TRBV25-1	TRBJ1-2	CASSRGWTDYGYTF
TRBD1	TRBV5-1	TRBJ2-5	CASSFGQGETQYF
NA	TRBV12-3/TRBV12-4	TRBJ1-5	CASSFKLEGGFQPQHF
TRBD1	TRBV20-1	TRBJ1-1	CSATRDSLNTEAFF